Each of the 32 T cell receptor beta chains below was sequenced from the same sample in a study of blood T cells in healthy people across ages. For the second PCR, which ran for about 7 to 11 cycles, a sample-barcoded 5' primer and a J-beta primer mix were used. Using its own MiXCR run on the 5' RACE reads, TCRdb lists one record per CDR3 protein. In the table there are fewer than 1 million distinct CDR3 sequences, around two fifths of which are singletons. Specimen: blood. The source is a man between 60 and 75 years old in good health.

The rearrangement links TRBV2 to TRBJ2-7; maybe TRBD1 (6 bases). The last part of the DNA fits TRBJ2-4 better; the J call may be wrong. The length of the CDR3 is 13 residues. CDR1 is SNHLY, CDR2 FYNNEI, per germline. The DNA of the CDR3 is TGTGCCAGCAGTGTAGGGGGAAAAAACATTCAGTACTTC. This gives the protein CASSVGGKNIQYF.

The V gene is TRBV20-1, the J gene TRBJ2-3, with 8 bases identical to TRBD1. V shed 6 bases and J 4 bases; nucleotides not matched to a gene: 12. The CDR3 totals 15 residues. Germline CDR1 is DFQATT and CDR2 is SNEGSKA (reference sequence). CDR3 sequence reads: CSATLTGAYADTQYF. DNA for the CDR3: TGCAGTGCCACTTTGACAGGGGCCTACGCAGATACGCAGTATTTT.

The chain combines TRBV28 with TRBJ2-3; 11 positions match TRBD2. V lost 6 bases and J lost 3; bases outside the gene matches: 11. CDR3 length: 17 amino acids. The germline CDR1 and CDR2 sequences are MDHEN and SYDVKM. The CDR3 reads CASSYSASGGFTDTQYF. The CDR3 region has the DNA TGTGCCAGCAGCTATTCGGCTAGCGGGGGGTTTACAGATACGCAGTATTTT.

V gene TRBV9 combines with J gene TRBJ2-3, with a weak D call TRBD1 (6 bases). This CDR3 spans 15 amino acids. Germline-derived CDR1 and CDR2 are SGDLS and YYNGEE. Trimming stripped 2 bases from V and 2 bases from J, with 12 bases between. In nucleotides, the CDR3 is TGTGCCAGCAGCGTCACAGGGATTATCACAGATACGCAGTATTTT. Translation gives CASSVTGIITDTQYF. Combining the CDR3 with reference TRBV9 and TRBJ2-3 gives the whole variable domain DSGVTQTPKHLITATGQRVTLRCSPRSGDLSVYWYQQSLDQGLQFLIQYYNGEERAKGNILERFSAQQFPDLHSELNLSSLELGDSALYFCASSVTGIITDTQYFGPGTRLTVL.

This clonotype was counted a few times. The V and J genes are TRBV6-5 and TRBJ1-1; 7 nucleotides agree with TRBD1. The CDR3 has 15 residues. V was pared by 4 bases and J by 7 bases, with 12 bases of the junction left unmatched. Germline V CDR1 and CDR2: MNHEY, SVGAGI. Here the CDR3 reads CASSSTTGRIGEAFF. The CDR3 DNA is TGTGCCAGCAGTTCTACGACAGGGCGGATAGGTGAAGCTTTCTTT.

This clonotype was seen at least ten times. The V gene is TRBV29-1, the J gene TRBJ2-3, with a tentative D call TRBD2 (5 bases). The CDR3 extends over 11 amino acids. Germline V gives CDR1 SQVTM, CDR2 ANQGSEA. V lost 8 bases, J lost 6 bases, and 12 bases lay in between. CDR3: CSMRVGDTQYF. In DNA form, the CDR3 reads TGCAGCATGAGGGTTGGCGATACGCAGTATTTT.

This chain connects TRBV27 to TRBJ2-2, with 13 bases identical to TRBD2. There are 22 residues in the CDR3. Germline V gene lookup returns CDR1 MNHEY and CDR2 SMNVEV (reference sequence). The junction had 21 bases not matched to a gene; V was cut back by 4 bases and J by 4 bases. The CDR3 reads CASSSQYSLAGGPSFGTGELFF. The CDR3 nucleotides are TGTGCCAGCAGTTCCCAATACTCACTAGCGGGGGGGCCATCGTTTGGCACCGGGGAGCTGTTTTTT.

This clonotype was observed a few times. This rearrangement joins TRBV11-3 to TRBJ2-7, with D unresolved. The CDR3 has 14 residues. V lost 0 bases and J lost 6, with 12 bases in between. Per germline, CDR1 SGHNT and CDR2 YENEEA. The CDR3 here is CASSLDRMIPEQYF. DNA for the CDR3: TGTGCCAGCAGCTTAGACCGGATGATCCCCGAGCAGTACTTC. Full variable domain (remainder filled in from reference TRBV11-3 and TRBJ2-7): EAGVVQSPRYKIIEKKQPVAFWCNPISGHNTLYWYLQNLGQGPELLIRYENEEAVDDSQLPKDRFSAERLKGVDSTLKIQPAELGDSAVYLCASSLDRMIPEQYFGPGTRLTVT.

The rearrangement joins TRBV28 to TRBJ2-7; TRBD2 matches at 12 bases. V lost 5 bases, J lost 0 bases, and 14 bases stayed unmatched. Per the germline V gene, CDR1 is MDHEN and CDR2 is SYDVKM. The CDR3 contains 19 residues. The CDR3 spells CASSPFSGTSGPRSYEQYF. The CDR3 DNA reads TGTGCCAGCAGTCCGTTTTCCGGGACTAGCGGGCCCCGCTCCTACGAGCAGTACTTC.

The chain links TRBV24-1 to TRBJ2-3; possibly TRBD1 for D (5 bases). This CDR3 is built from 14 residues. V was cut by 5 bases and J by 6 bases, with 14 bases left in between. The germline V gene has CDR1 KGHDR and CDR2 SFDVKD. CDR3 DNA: TGTGCCACCAGTGCCCGGACACTTCCGGATACGCAGTATTTT. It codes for CATSARTLPDTQYF.

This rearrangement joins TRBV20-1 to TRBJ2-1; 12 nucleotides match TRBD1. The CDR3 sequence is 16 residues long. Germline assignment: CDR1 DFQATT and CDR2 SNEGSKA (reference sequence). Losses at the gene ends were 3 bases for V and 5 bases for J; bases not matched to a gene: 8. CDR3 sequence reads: CSARPGGTGGHNEQFF. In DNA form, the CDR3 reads TGCAGTGCTAGGCCCGGGGGGACAGGGGGCCACAATGAGCAGTTCTTC.

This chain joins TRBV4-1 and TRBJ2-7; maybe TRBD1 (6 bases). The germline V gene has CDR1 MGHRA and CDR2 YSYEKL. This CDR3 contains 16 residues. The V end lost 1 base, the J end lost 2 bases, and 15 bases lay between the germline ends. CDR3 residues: CASSQVQLGGAYEQYF. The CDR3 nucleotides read TGCGCCAGCAGCCAAGTGCAGCTAGGGGGAGCCTACGAGCAGTACTTC.

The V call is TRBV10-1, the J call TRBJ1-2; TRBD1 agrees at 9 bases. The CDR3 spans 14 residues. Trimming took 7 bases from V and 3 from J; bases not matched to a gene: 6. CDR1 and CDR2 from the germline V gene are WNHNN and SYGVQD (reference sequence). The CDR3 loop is CASKTRDRDYGYTF. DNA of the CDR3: TGCGCCAGCAAAACCCGGGACAGGGACTATGGCTACACCTTC.

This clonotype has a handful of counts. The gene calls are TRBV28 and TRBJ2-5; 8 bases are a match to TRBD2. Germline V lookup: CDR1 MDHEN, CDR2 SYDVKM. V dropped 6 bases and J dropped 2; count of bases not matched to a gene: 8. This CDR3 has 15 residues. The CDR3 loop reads CASSQLAVLQETQYF. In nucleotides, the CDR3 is TGTGCCAGCAGCCAACTAGCGGTATTACAAGAGACCCAGTACTTC.

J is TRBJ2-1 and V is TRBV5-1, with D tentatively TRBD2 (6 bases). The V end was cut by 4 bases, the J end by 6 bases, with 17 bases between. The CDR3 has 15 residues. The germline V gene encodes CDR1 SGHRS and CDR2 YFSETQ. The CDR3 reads CASSGGGGARNEQFF. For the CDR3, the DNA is TGCGCCAGCAGCGGGGGTGGAGGGGCTCGCAATGAGCAGTTCTTC.

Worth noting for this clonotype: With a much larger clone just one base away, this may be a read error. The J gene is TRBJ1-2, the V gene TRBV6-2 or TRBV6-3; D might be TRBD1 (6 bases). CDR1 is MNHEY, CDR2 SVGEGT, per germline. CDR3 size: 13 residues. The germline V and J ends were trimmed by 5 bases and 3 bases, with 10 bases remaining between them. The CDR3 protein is CASSATGYYGYTF. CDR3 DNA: TGTGCCAGCAGTGCCACAGGGTACTATGGCTACACCTTC.

CDR3 nucleotides: TGTGCCAGCAGTGACAGCGGGACACCGGGCAACATTCAGTACTTC. Translation: CASSDSGTPGNIQYF. The genes are TRBV6-1 and TRBJ2-4; D might be TRBD2 (7 bases). Germline V CDR1 and CDR2: MNHNS, SASEGT. Trimming stripped 3 bases from V and 7 bases from J, with 16 bases between. This CDR3 is built from 15 residues.

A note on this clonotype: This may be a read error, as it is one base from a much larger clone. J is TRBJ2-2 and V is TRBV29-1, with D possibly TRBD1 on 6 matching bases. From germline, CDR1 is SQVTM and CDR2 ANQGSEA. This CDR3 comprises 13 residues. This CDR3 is CSATGFKAGEPFF. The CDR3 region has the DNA TGCAGCGCAACGGGCTTCAAGGCAGGGGAGCCGTTTTTT.

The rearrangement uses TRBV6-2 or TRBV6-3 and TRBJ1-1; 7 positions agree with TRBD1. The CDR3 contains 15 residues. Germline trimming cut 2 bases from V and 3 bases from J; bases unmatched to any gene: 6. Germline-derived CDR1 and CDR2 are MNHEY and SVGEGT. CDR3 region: CASSYGGRGDTEAFF. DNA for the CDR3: TGTGCCAGCAGTTACGGCGGCAGGGGGGACACTGAAGCTTTCTTT.

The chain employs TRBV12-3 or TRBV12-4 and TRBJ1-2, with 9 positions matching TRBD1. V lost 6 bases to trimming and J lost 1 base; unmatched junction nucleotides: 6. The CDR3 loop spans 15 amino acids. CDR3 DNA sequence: TGTGCCAGCAGCCGGGGACAGGGAAATAACTATGGCTACACCTTC. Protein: CASSRGQGNNYGYTF.

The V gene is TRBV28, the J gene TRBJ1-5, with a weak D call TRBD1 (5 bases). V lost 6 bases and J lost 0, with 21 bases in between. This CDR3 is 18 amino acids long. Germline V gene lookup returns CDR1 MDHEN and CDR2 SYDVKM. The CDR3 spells CASRISLLDRDSNQPQHF. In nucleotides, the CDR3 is TGTGCCAGCAGAATCTCCCTACTCGACAGAGATAGCAATCAGCCCCAGCATTTT.

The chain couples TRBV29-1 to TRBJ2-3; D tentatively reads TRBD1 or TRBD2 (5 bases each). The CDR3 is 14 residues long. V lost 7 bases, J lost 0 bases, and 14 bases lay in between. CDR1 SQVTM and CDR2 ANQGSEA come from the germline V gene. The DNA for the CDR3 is TGCAGCGCCGGCCGGGGCGCTAGCACAGATACGCAGTATTTT. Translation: CSAGRGASTDTQYF.

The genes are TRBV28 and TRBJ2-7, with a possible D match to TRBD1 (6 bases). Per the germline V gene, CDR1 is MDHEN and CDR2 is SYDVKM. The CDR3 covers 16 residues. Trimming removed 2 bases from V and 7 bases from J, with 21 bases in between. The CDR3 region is CASSLGVGAGPGEQYF. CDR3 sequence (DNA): TGTGCCAGCAGTTTAGGGGTGGGGGCAGGACCGGGGGAGCAGTACTTC. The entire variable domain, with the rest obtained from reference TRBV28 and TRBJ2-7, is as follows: DVKVTQSSRYLVKRTGEKVFLECVQDMDHENMFWYRQDPGLGLRLIYFSYDVKMKEKGDIPEGYSVSREKKERFSLILESASTNQTSMYLCASSLGVGAGPGEQYFGPGTRLTVT.

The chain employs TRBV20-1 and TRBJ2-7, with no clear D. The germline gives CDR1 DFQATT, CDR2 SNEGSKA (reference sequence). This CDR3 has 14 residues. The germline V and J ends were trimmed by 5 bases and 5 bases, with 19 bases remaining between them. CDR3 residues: CSALPDPGFHEQYF. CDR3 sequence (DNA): TGCAGTGCTCTTCCTGACCCGGGTTTCCACGAGCAGTACTTC.

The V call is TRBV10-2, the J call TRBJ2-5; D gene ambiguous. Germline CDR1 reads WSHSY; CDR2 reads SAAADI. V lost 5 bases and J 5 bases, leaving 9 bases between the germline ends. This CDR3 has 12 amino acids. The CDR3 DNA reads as TGCGCCAGCAGTAGCATGGCGGAGACCCAGTACTTC. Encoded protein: CASSSMAETQYF.

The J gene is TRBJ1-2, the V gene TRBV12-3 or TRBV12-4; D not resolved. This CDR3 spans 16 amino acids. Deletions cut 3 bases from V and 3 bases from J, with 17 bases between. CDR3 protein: CASSLGGTAFHYGYTF. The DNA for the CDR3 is TGTGCCAGCAGTTTGGGCGGAACCGCGTTTCACTATGGCTACACCTTC.

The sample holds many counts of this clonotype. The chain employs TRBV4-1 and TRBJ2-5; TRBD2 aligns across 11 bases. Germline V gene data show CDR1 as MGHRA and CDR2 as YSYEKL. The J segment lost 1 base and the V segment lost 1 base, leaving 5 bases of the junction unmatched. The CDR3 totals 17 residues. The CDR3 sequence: CASSQVLTSGAQETQYF. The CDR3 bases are TGCGCCAGCAGCCAAGTGTTGACTAGCGGGGCCCAAGAGACCCAGTACTTC.

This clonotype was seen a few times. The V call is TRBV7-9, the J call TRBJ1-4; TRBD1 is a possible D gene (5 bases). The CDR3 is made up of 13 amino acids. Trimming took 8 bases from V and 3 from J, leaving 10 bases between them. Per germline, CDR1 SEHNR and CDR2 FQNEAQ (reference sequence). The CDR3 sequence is CASRDRANEKLFF. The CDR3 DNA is TGTGCCAGCCGGGACCGAGCTAATGAAAAACTGTTTTTT.

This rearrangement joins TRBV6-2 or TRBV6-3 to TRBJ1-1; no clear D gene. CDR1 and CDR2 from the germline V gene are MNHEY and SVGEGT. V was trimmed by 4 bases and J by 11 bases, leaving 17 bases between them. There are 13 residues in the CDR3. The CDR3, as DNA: TGTGCCAGCAGTTCTCAACGGTCCCGTCGGGCTTTCTTT. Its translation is CASSSQRSRRAFF.

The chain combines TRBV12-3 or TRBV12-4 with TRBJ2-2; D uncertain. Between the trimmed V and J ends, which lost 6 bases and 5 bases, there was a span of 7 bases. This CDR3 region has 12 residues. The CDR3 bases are TGTGCCAGCAGACCTAGGACCGGGGAGCTGTTTTTT. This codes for CASRPRTGELFF.

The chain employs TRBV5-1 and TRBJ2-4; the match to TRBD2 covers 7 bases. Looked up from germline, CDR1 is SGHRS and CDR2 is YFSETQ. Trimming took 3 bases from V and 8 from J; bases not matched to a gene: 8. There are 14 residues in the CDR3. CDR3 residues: CASSSRRGGDIQYF. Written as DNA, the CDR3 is TGCGCCAGCAGCTCCCGGAGGGGAGGGGACATTCAGTACTTC.

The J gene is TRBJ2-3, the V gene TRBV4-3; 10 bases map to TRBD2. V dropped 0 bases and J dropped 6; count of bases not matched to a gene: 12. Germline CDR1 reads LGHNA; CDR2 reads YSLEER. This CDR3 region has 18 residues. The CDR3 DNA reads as TGCGCCAGCAGCCAAGACGTACGGCTAGCGGGGGTTGACGATACGCAGTATTTT. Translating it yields CASSQDVRLAGVDDTQYF.